These 23 T cell receptor beta chains were sequenced from one sample in a study of type 1 and type 2 diabetes patients. The PCR template was genomic DNA. Multiplex PCR with 30 forward and 13 reverse primers amplified the TCR beta CDR3. TCRdb used MiXCR to reprocess the multiplex PCR reads, holding one entry per CDR3 protein. The repertoire includes 270,000 or so distinct CDR3 sequences, around 47% of them detected once, and 12% to 15% sits in the top ten. The sample comprised peripheral blood mononuclear cells (PBMCs). The source of these receptors is a man between 18 and 29 years old with type 2 diabetes.

The chain links TRBV7-6 to TRBJ1-6; D is undetermined. Trimming pared 4 bases from V and 11 bases from J, leaving 12 bases between. The CDR3 consists of 13 residues. From germline, CDR1 is SGHVS and CDR2 FNYEAQ. In DNA form, the CDR3 reads TGTGCCAGCAGCTCGAAGGAGGGAACACCCCTCCACTTT. It codes for CASSSKEGTPLHF.

The J gene is TRBJ2-7, the V gene TRBV19; the D gene is possibly TRBD1 (6 bases). Trimming cost V 6 bases and J 5 bases, with 11 bases left between them. The CDR3 sequence is 12 residues long. CDR1 and CDR2 from the germline V gene are LNHDA and SQIVND (reference sequence). DNA of the CDR3: TGTGCCAGTAGGCAGGGGATCAACGAGCAGTACTTC. It yields the protein CASRQGINEQYF.

This chain uses TRBV20-1 with TRBJ2-1, with 8 bases fitting TRBD1. Germline V gene lookup returns CDR1 DFQATT and CDR2 SNEGSKA (reference sequence). The V segment lost 6 bases and the J segment 8 bases; nucleotides outside the gene matches: 12. The length of the CDR3 is 14 residues. The CDR3 is CSAEEWTGKDEQFF. CDR3 coding DNA: TGCAGTGCCGAGGAGTGGACAGGGAAGGATGAGCAGTTCTTC.

By share of the sample, this clonotype is medium-sized (0.01 to 0.1%). This chain uses TRBV7-8 with TRBJ2-5; D ambiguous. Germline CDR1 is SGHVS and CDR2 is FQNEAQ. The germline V and J ends were trimmed by 5 bases and 5 bases, with 12 bases remaining between them. CDR3 length equals 13 residues. The CDR3 protein is CASSPWTWETQYF. The CDR3, as DNA: TGTGCCAGCAGCCCGTGGACCTGGGAGACCCAGTACTTC.

The rearrangement joins TRBV11-2 to TRBJ1-1, with a possible D match to TRBD1 (5 bases). This CDR3 is 15 amino acids long. Germline values: CDR1 SGHAT, CDR2 FQNNGV. V dropped 4 bases and J dropped 0 bases, with 12 bases sitting between them. CDR3 sequence: CASSSEGLMNTEAFF. The CDR3 bases are TGTGCCAGCAGCTCTGAGGGACTCATGAACACTGAAGCTTTCTTT.

This chain uses TRBV27 with TRBJ1-5; weak D call: TRBD1 (6 bases). Trimming pared 2 bases from V and 6 bases from J, leaving 8 bases between. Germline-derived CDR1 and CDR2 are MNHEY and SMNVEV (reference sequence). The CDR3 length is 13 residues. The CDR3 nucleotides are TGTGCCAGCAGTTTAACAGGGCCTCAGCCCCAGCATTTT. This sequence encodes CASSLTGPQPQHF.

This chain joins TRBV9 and TRBJ2-1; perhaps TRBD1 as D (6 bases). Germline CDR1 is SGDLS and CDR2 is YYNGEE. V lost 6 bases to trimming and J lost 6 bases, with 19 bases between them. The CDR3 totals 15 residues. CDR3 sequence: CASIERGIPSNEQFF. As DNA, the CDR3 is TGTGCCAGCATCGAAAGGGGGATTCCGTCCAATGAGCAGTTCTTC.

Concerning this clonotype: A much more abundant neighbour one base away suggests this may be a read error. The chain employs TRBV15 and TRBJ1-4; D is unresolved. The CDR3 has 17 residues. From germline, CDR1 is LNHNV and CDR2 YYDKDF (reference sequence). CDR3 sequence reads: CATSRVGKRRTNEKLLF. CDR3 coding DNA: TGTGCCACCAGCAGAGTGGGGAAACGAAGGACTAATGAAAAACTGCTTTTT.

This clonotype has a handful of counts. The J gene is TRBJ1-1, the V gene TRBV5-1; the match to TRBD1 covers 9 bases. Trimming took 3 bases from V and 3 from J; bases not matched to a gene: 12. The CDR3 extends over 17 amino acids. The V gene's germline CDR1 is SGHRS and CDR2 YFSETQ. CDR3 residues: CASSSPTTGGGYTEAFF. The DNA of the CDR3 is TGCGCCAGCAGCTCCCCCACGACAGGGGGAGGGTACACTGAAGCTTTCTTT. Together with reference TRBV5-1 and TRBJ1-1, the CDR3 gives the full variable domain: KAGVTQTPRYLIKTRGQQVTLSCSPISGHRSVSWYQQTPGQGLQFLFEYFSETQRNKGNFPGRFSGRQFSNSRSEMNVSTLELGDSALYLCASSSPTTGGGYTEAFFGQGTRLTVV.

This CDR3 is CASSVRQGADEQYF. The CDR3 nucleotides are TGTGCCAGCAGCGTGAGACAGGGGGCTGACGAGCAGTACTTC. The chain recombines TRBV9 with TRBJ2-4; TRBD1 aligns across 10 bases. The DNA end lines up better with TRBJ2-7; the J call may be wrong. The CDR3 length is 14 residues. Per the germline V gene, CDR1 is SGDLS and CDR2 is YYNGEE.

The table lists this clonotype with a few counts. CDR3 in amino acids: CASSLTGEYSPLHF. The CDR3, as DNA: TGTGCCAGCAGTTTGACAGGGGAGTACTCACCCCTCCACTTT. The rearrangement uses TRBV12-3 or TRBV12-4 and TRBJ1-6; TRBD1 matches 8 bases. The V segment lost 3 bases and the J segment 10 bases; nucleotides outside the gene matches: 5. The CDR3 consists of 14 residues.

CDR3 in DNA: TGTGCCAGCAGTGAATGGGGGAATGAGCAGTTCTTC. It translates to CASSEWGNEQFF. The chain recombines TRBV25-1 with TRBJ2-1, with D perhaps assigned TRBD1 or TRBD2 (5 bases each). This CDR3 spans 12 amino acids. Trimming pared 1 base from V and 7 bases from J, leaving 5 bases between. Germline CDR1 reads MGHDK; CDR2 reads SYGVNS.

Concerning this clonotype itself: Possible read error: a much larger clone is one base away. The chain uses TRBV30 and TRBJ2-7; D could derive from TRBD1 or TRBD2 (5 bases each). The V gene lost 1 base and the J gene lost 5 bases, with 6 bases spanning the gap. The CDR3 loop spans 11 amino acids. Germline values: CDR1 GTSNPN, CDR2 SVGIG (reference sequence). The CDR3 DNA is TGTGCCTGGAGTGGGGGACACGAGCAGTACTTC. Its protein product is CAWSGGHEQYF.

This clonotype turned up a few times. V gene TRBV25-1 combines with J gene TRBJ2-5; weak D call: TRBD1 (6 bases). The V and J ends lost 4 bases and 5 bases respectively, with 17 bases between them. This CDR3 contains 15 residues. Germline V CDR1 and CDR2: MGHDK, SYGVNS. This CDR3 is CASSGTGTMGETQYF. The CDR3 DNA is TGTGCCAGCAGTGGAACCGGGACAATGGGGGAGACCCAGTACTTC.

The rearrangement uses TRBV28 and TRBJ1-6; D is perhaps TRBD1 (5 bases). There are 16 residues in the CDR3. The germline gives CDR1 MDHEN, CDR2 SYDVKM. V lost 5 bases, J lost 10 bases, and 21 bases lay in between. This CDR3 reads CASSLGGTTPGSPLHF. CDR3 in DNA: TGTGCCAGCAGTCTAGGAGGTACGACCCCAGGGTCACCCCTCCACTTT. The full variable domain, in which reference TRBV28 and TRBJ1-6 provide the parts outside the CDR3, is DVKVTQSSRYLVKRTGEKVFLECVQDMDHENMFWYRQDPGLGLRLIYFSYDVKMKEKGDIPEGYSVSREKKERFSLILESASTNQTSMYLCASSLGGTTPGSPLHFGNGTRLTVT.

Concerning this clonotype itself: A read error is likely, as this CDR3 ends without the conserved phenylalanine or tryptophan. This chain joins TRBV4-1 and TRBJ2-7; D call uncertain. Germline CDR1 reads MGHRA; CDR2 reads YSYEKL. V was cut by 1 base and J by 3 bases, with 16 bases left in between. This CDR3 comprises 16 residues. CDR3 bases: TGCGCCAGCAGCCAAGTGTTGGCAGGTTCAAACTACGAGCAGTACTCC. Protein sequence: CASSQVLAGSNYEQYS.

V gene TRBV9 combines with J gene TRBJ2-7; a weak D match, TRBD2 (5 bases). The CDR3 has 13 amino acids. V was trimmed by 0 bases and J by 5 bases, leaving 9 bases between them. Germline CDR1 reads SGDLS; CDR2 reads YYNGEE. The CDR3 DNA sequence: TGTGCCAGCAGCGTAGGGACTTCGAACGAGCAGTACTTC. Protein product: CASSVGTSNEQYF.

This clonotype occurred once. The chain combines TRBV19 with TRBJ2-3; 11 bases are a match to TRBD2. The CDR3 has 15 amino acids. Germline CDR1 and CDR2: LNHDA and SQIVND (reference sequence). V trimming: 7 bases; J trimming: 3 bases; junction bases outside the gene matches: 6. The CDR3 DNA reads as TGTGCCAGTACCCCTAGCGGGAGGAGGACAGATACGCAGTATTTT. Translated: CASTPSGRRTDTQYF. The whole variable domain, remainder taken from reference TRBV19 and TRBJ2-3, is DGGITQSPKYLFRKEGQNVTLSCEQNLNHDAMYWYRQDPGQGLRLIYYSQIVNDFQKGDIAEGYSVSREKKESFPLTVTSAQKNPTAFYLCASTPSGRRTDTQYFGPGTRLTVL.

V and J are TRBV2 and TRBJ1-1, with D maybe TRBD1 (5 bases). The CDR3 has 16 residues. V was shortened by 6 bases and J by 3 bases, with 20 bases between the two germline ends. Germline V CDR1 and CDR2: SNHLY, FYNNEI. The CDR3 here is CASSPPAAGRDTEAFF. The CDR3 DNA is TGTGCCAGCAGCCCTCCGGCCGCGGGGCGGGACACTGAAGCTTTCTTT.

This sequence joins TRBV20-1 and TRBJ2-1; TRBD1 might be the D (6 bases). Trimming left V 5 bases short and J 7 bases short, with 18 bases between. Per the germline V gene, CDR1 is DFQATT and CDR2 is SNEGSKA (reference sequence). CDR3 length: 14 residues. CDR3 amino acids: CSASTGLLGNEQFF. For the CDR3, the DNA is TGCAGTGCTTCGACAGGCCTACTAGGGAATGAGCAGTTCTTC.

The V call is TRBV12-3 or TRBV12-4, the J call TRBJ1-1; D is unresolved. Trimming pared 6 bases from V and 1 base from J, leaving 9 bases between. The CDR3 extends over 13 amino acids. The CDR3 sequence is CASSQIQNTEAFF. CDR3 in DNA: TGTGCCAGCAGCCAGATCCAGAACACTGAAGCTTTCTTT.

There are a few counts of this clonotype. V gene TRBV19 combines with J gene TRBJ2-5; 12 bases are a match to TRBD2. Unmatched junction bases numbered 8, after V lost 5 bases and J lost 4 bases. CDR3 size: 16 residues. Germline V lookup: CDR1 LNHDA, CDR2 SQIVND (reference sequence). The CDR3 nucleotides read TGTGCCAGTAGTCCCGCCCGGACTAGCGGGATAGAGACCCAGTACTTC. This translates into CASSPARTSGIETQYF.

This clonotype was seen a single time. The chain combines TRBV10-3 with TRBJ2-1; D call uncertain. The CDR3 is 12 amino acids. Germline assignment: CDR1 ENHRY and CDR2 SYGVKD. The V gene lost 5 bases and the J gene lost 4 bases, with 6 bases spanning the gap. The CDR3 is CAISPSYNEQFF. For the CDR3, the DNA is TGTGCCATCAGTCCTTCATACAATGAGCAGTTCTTC.